Listed below are T cell receptor beta chains from one sample, sequenced in a study of T cell changes during pregnancy in multiple sclerosis. The table came from immunoSEQ multiplex PCR; TCRdb's copy has only in-frame clones and leaves some out. In the table there are 75,000 to 90,000 clones, roughly 92% of which are singletons. The material was CD4+ T cells from peripheral blood mononuclear cells, obtained before pregnancy. The receptors originated from a female donor with multiple sclerosis, enrolled in a pregnancy study. CDR3s include the opening cysteine and the closing phenylalanine or tryptophan. The D gene is left open where the match is weak. Clone size appears in some rows only: once, few, many, or a class for an expanded clone.

>TRBJ1-2|TRBV5-1|NA|NA
TGCGCCAGCAGCTCTCCCGACGGAGGAATTAACTATGGCTACACCTTC
CASSSPDGGINYGYTF
>TRBJ1-4|TRBV7-9|NA|TRBD1
TGTGCCAGCAGCTCAATTACGGTACAGGGGGCAAGAGAAAAACTGTTTTTT
CASSSITVQGAREKLFF
>TRBJ2-1|TRBV21-1|NA|NA
TGTGCCAGCAGCGAGGGGACGGGGCAGGGGGATGACAATGAGCAGTTCTTC
CASSEGTGQGDDNEQFF
>TRBJ1-1|TRBV14|few|NA
TGTGCCAGCAGCCAATCTTACACTGAAGCTTTCTTT
CASSQSYTEAFF
>TRBJ2-1|TRBV28|NA|TRBD2
TGTGCCAGCAACGGCAGTAGCGGGAGGCCCAGACTTTCCAATGAGCAGTTCTTC
CASNGSSGRPRLSNEQFF
>TRBJ2-3|TRBV5-6|NA|NA
TGTGCCAGCAGCTTTCGAGGGAGCGGGCCAGATACGCAGTATTTT
CASSFRGSGPDTQYF
>TRBJ2-1|TRBV7-3|NA|TRBD1
TGTGCCAGCAGCTTACAGGGGGCGGCCCAGAATGAGCAGTTCTTC
CASSLQGAAQNEQFF
>TRBJ2-7|TRBV21-1|NA|NA
TGTGCCCCTCAGGGACAGGGTTTGCGCGAGCAGTACTTC
CAPQGQGLREQYF
>TRBJ1-1|TRBV28|NA|NA
TGTGCCAGCAGCCACATACAGGGTCGGAAGGAAGCTTTCTTT
CASSHIQGRKEAFF
>TRBJ2-1|TRBV30|NA|TRBD2
TGTGCCTGGAGTGCTAGTCTAGCGGGGGTCTATGAGCAGTTCTTC
CAWSASLAGVYEQFF
>TRBJ2-1|TRBV19|NA|TRBD1
TGTGCCAGTACCGGGGGAGGGGACAGGGGCAATGAGCAGTTCTTC
CASTGGGDRGNEQFF
>TRBJ2-7|TRBV7-7|once|TRBD2
TGTGCCAGCAGCCAATCCCGTACGGGGGGCGAGCAGTACTTC
CASSQSRTGGEQYF
>TRBJ2-3|TRBV2|NA|NA
TGTGCCAAGGGCAGGGCTAGCACAGATACGCAGTATTTT
CAKGRASTDTQYF
>TRBJ1-2|TRBV4-2|NA|NA
TGTGCCAGCAGCCAAGATGATCCGGGAGGTCGTGGCTACACCTTC
CASSQDDPGGRGYTF
>TRBJ2-2|TRBV4-2|NA|TRBD1
TGTGCCAGCAGCCAAGATCCGGGGGACAGGGTCACCGGGGAGCTGTTTTTT
CASSQDPGDRVTGELFF
>TRBJ1-1|TRBV6-5|NA|NA
TGTGCCAGCATCAGGGACACTGAAGCTTTCTTT
CASIRDTEAFF
>TRBJ2-5|TRBV4-2|NA|NA
TGTGCCAGCAGCCAAGTGGCTAGCAGACAAGAGACCCAGTACTTC
CASSQVASRQETQYF
>TRBJ2-3|TRBV10-3|once|NA
TGTGCCGCCACACAGGTTATCACAGATACGCAGTATTTT
CAATQVITDTQYF
>TRBJ2-2|TRBV7-9|NA|NA
TGTGCCAGCAGCACGCTAGTCAGGGTTACGAACACCGGGGAGCTGTTTTTT
CASSTLVRVTNTGELFF
>TRBJ1-5|TRBV5-6|NA|TRBD1
TGTGCCAGCAGCTTGTTTGGGACAGGGGATCAGCCCCAGCATTTT
CASSLFGTGDQPQHF
>TRBJ2-7|TRBV6-1|NA|TRBD1
TGTGCCAGCAGTGAAGCTCCGGGACAGGGGCGATTAAGGGCCTACGAGCAGTACTTC
CASSEAPGQGRLRAYEQYF
>TRBJ1-5|TRBV27|NA|NA
TGTGCCAGCAGTTCGCAGGGCAGCAATCAGCCCCAGCATTTT
CASSSQGSNQPQHF
>TRBJ1-2|TRBV6-5|NA|NA
TGTGCCAGCAGTTACCTATCGGCGGGGCGAGCTATCGGCTACACCTTC
CASSYLSAGRAIGYTF
>TRBJ2-7|TRBV10-3|NA|TRBD2
TGTGCCGTTAGCGGGAGTGGCTACGAGCAGTACTTC
CAVSGSGYEQYF
>TRBJ2-7|TRBV19|NA|NA
TGTGCCAGTAGTATCTCCTTAATCTACGAGCAGTACTTC
CASSISLIYEQYF
>TRBJ2-7|TRBV6-1|NA|NA
TGTGCCAGCGGACGGGAATCCTACGAGCAGTACTTC
CASGRESYEQYF
>TRBJ2-1|TRBV7-8|NA|NA
TGTGCCAGCAGCTTAGTGGGTTCTCCGGGTGAGCAGTTCTTC
CASSLVGSPGEQFF
>TRBJ1-3|TRBV4-1|NA|NA
TGCGCCAGCAGCCAAGGGACAGCCGACTCTGGAAACACCATATATTTT
CASSQGTADSGNTIYF
>TRBJ1-3|TRBV5-1|NA|NA
TGCGCCAGCAGCTTGGATGGGCCGTACTCTGGAAACACCATATATTTT
CASSLDGPYSGNTIYF
>TRBJ2-3|TRBV2|NA|TRBD1
TGTGCCAGCAGCGACCGACAGGGTGGCACAGATACGCAGTATTTT
CASSDRQGGTDTQYF
>TRBJ2-4|TRBV2|once|TRBD2
TGTGCCAGCAGTGAACTGGGCCTAGCGGGGGGGATAGCCAAAAACATTCAGTACTTC
CASSELGLAGGIAKNIQYF
>TRBJ2-1|TRBV6-1|NA|TRBD1
TGTGCCAGCACTAAACAGGGGATCTACAATGAGCAGTTCTTC
CASTKQGIYNEQFF
>TRBJ2-1|TRBV5-3|NA|TRBD2
TGTGCCAGAAGCTCCCCCAGGAGCGGGAGTTCCTACAATGAGCAGTTCTTC
CARSSPRSGSSYNEQFF
>TRBJ2-1|TRBV5-1|NA|TRBD1
TGCGCCAGCAGCCCGGACCGGGACAGGGTCGGTCAGTTCTTC
CASSPDRDRVGQFF
>TRBJ2-1|TRBV6-1|NA|TRBD1
TGTGCCAGCATTTACAGGGGGGCCTACAATGAGCAGTTCTTC
CASIYRGAYNEQFF
>TRBJ2-7|TRBV10-3|NA|NA
TGTGCCATCAGCGATGGACTATCCTACGAGCAGTACTTC
CAISDGLSYEQYF
>TRBJ2-7|TRBV9|NA|NA
TGTGCCAGCAGCGTAGGGCTAGACGGGTCCTACGAGCAGTACTTC
CASSVGLDGSYEQYF
>TRBJ2-4|TRBV13|NA|TRBD1
TGTGCCAGCAGCCACGGGACAGTTCAGTACTTC
CASSHGTVQYF
>TRBJ2-2|TRBV6-4|NA|NA
TGTGCCAGCACCGAAACTGTGAACACCGGGGAGCTGTTTTTT
CASTETVNTGELFF
>TRBJ1-5|TRBV28|NA|NA
TGTGCCAGCTACACAGGGAGGGTTCAGCCCCAGCATTTT
CASYTGRVQPQHF
>TRBJ1-1|TRBV5-8|NA|NA
TGTGCCAGCAGCTTGGATCTCTACACAGGAGCTTTCTTT
CASSLDLYTGAFF
>TRBJ2-6|TRBV2|NA|NA
TGTGCCAGCAAAACGAGGGGGGCCAACGTCCTGACTTTC
CASKTRGANVLTF
>TRBJ1-5|TRBV30|NA|NA
TGTGCCTGGAGTGTATCGGGAATCAATCAGCCCCAGCATTTT
CAWSVSGINQPQHF
>TRBJ2-7|TRBV4-1|NA|TRBD1
TGCGCCAGCAGTTACGGGACAGCCAGCTACGAGCAGTACTTC
CASSYGTASYEQYF
>TRBJ1-1|TRBV28|NA|TRBD1
TGTGCCAGCAGTTTCGGGACAGGGGGTAGGGGAGCTTTCTTT
CASSFGTGGRGAFF
>TRBJ2-5|TRBV28|once|TRBD1
TGTGCCAGCCAGGGGGTGGGGGAGACCCAGTACTTC
CASQGVGETQYF
>TRBJ2-1|TRBV11-2|NA|TRBD1
TGTGCCAGCAGCTCTCCCCCGACAGGGGGCTCCTACAATGAGCAGTTCTTC
CASSSPPTGGSYNEQFF
>TRBJ2-3|TRBV9|NA|TRBD2
TGTGCCAGCAGCGTACGGACTAGCGGGGGGGCCTTACCAGATACGCAGTATTTT
CASSVRTSGGALPDTQYF
>TRBJ1-1|TRBV14|NA|NA
TGTGCCAGCAGCCCCTTCGTGAACACTGAAGCTTTCTTT
CASSPFVNTEAFF
>TRBJ2-1|TRBV19|NA|TRBD2
TGTGCCAGTAGTATGCTAGCGGGCCTCTACAATGAGCAGTTCTTC
CASSMLAGLYNEQFF
>TRBJ1-2|TRBV2|NA|NA
TGTGCCAGCAGATCTATGGACAGAGAATATGGCTACACCTTC
CASRSMDREYGYTF